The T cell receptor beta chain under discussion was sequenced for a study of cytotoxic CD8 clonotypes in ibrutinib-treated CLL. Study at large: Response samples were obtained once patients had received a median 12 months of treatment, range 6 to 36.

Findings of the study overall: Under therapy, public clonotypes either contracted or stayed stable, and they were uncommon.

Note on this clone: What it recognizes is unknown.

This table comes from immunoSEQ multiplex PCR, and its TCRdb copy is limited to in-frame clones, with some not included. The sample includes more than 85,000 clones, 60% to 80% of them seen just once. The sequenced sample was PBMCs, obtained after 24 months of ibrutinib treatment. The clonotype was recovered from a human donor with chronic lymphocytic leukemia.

CDR3 protein: CASSPPGAGGGEQYF. Here the CDR3 DNA reads TGTGCCAGCAGTCCCCCAGGGGCGGGAGGAGGGGAGCAGTACTTC. The rearrangement links TRBV28 to TRBJ2-7; 8 bases agree with TRBD2. From germline, CDR1 is MDHEN and CDR2 SYDVKM. The trim removed 5 bases at V and 7 bases at J, leaving 13 bases unmatched. There are 15 residues in the CDR3.